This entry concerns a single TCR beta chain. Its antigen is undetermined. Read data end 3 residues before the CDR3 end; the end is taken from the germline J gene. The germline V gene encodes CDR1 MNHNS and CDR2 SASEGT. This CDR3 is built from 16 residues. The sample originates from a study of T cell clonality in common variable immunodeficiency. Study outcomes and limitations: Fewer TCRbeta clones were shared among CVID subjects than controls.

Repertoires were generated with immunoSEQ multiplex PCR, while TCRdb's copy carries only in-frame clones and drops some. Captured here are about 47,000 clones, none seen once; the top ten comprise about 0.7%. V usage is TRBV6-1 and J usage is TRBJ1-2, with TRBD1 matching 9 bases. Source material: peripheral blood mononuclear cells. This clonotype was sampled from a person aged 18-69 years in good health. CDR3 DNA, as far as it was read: TGTGCCAGCAGTGAAACCGCACAGGGGGCCTACAATGAC. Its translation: CASSETAQGAYND. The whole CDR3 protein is CASSETAQGAYNDYTF.